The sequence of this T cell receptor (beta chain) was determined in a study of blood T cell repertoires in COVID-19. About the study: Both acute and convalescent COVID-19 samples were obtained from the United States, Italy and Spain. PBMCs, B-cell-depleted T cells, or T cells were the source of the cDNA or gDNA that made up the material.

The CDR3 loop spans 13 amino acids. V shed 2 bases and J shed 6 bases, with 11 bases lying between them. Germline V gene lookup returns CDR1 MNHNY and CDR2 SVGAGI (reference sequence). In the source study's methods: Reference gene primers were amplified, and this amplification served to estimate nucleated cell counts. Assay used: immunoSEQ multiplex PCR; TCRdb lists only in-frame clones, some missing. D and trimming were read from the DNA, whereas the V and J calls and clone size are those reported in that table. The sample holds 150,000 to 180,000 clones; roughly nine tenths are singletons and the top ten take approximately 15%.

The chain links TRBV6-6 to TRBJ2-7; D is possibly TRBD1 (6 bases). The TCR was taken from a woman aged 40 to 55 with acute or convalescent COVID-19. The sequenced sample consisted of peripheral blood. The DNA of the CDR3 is TGTGCCAGCAGTTACCCTACAGGGTCCGAGCAGTACTTC. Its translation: CASSYPTGSEQYF.